These 7 T cell receptor beta chains were sequenced from one sample in a study of T cells after yellow fever vaccination. In TCRdb, the 5' RACE reads were re-called with MiXCR into one record per CDR3 protein. This table holds hundreds of thousands of distinct CDR3 sequences, 18% found once. The sequencing here drew on PBMCs, taken before the yellow fever booster vaccination. Receptor source: a young man who received the YFV17D yellow fever vaccine.

This clonotype turned up a few times. The CDR3 DNA is TGTGCCACCTTCATTTCTGGGGCCAACGTCCTGACTTTC. This sequence encodes CATFISGANVLTF. The genes are TRBV12-3 or TRBV12-4 and TRBJ2-6; no definite D call. The CDR3 contains 13 residues. The germline V and J ends were trimmed by 10 bases and 1 base, with 8 bases remaining between them.

This clonotype was seen a handful of times. This chain joins TRBV4-1 and TRBJ2-7; TRBD1 agrees at 8 bases. Per germline, CDR1 MGHRA and CDR2 YSYEKL. After removal of 1 base from V and 6 bases from J, the junction contained 5 bases not matched to a gene. This CDR3 is built from 14 residues. In DNA form, the CDR3 reads TGCGCCAGCAGCCAAGTTGGCAGGGGGCCCGAGCAGTACTTC. This gives the protein CASSQVGRGPEQYF.

The V gene is TRBV6-1, the J gene TRBJ1-2; weak D call: TRBD1 (6 bases). The CDR3 contains 14 residues. Trimming took off 3 bases at V and 5 bases at J, with 13 bases between the two ends. The germline CDR1 and CDR2 sequences are MNHNS and SASEGT. The CDR3 loop is CASSDLGGWYGYTF. The CDR3 DNA reads TGTGCCAGCAGTGACTTGGGGGGCTGGTATGGCTACACCTTC.

This clonotype came up a few times. The gene calls are TRBV6-1 and TRBJ2-5; possibly TRBD1 for D (5 bases). The V gene's germline CDR1 is MNHNS and CDR2 SASEGT. The CDR3 runs to 13 residues. With 7 bases removed from V and 2 bases from J, the gap between germline ends came to 11 bases. The CDR3: CASTMTEQETQYF. CDR3 DNA sequence: TGTGCCAGCACCATGACAGAACAAGAGACCCAGTACTTC.

At least ten counts were recorded for this clonotype. The chain employs TRBV6-5 and TRBJ2-3, with D maybe TRBD2 (6 bases). This CDR3 comprises 14 residues. V dropped 0 bases and J dropped 5 bases, with 9 bases sitting between them. Germline loops: CDR1 MNHEY, CDR2 SVGAGI. The chain's CDR3 is CASSYSAGLDTQYF. The CDR3 DNA follows: TGTGCCAGCAGTTACTCGGCGGGGTTAGATACGCAGTATTTT.

The rearrangement joins TRBV2 to TRBJ2-2; D gene ambiguous. This CDR3 comprises 14 residues. V was shortened by 6 bases and J by 4 bases, with 12 bases between the two germline ends. Germline-derived CDR1 and CDR2 are SNHLY and FYNNEI. The CDR3 protein is CASRLAVTTGELFF. For the CDR3, the DNA is TGTGCCAGCAGGCTCGCAGTGACCACCGGGGAGCTGTTTTTT.

This chain links TRBV6-5 with TRBJ2-1; unclear D gene. This CDR3 has 14 amino acids. Trimming stripped 5 bases from V and 0 bases from J, with 8 bases between. In germline, CDR1 is MNHEY, CDR2 SVGAGI. The CDR3 is CASSRGSSYNEQFF. DNA of the CDR3: TGTGCCAGCAGTCGTGGTAGCTCCTACAATGAGCAGTTCTTC.